This TCR beta chain was captured in a study of blood T cells in healthy people across ages. Study background: Per two T cells, template switching captured roughly one barcoded beta molecule.

Then a second PCR, running about 6 to 11 cycles, was carried out with a sample-barcoded 5' primer and a J-beta primer mix. Via MiXCR, TCRdb re-called the 5' RACE reads, giving one row per CDR3 protein. The sample shows around 1.5 million distinct CDR3 sequences, around 42% of them seen only once. CDR3 length: 16 residues. The germline V gene encodes CDR1 DFQATT and CDR2 SNEGSKA (reference sequence). J was trimmed by 3 bases and V by 5 bases; bases with no gene match: 8. Broader study findings: Diversity estimated from one million T cells was considered an underestimate.

Concerning this clonotype: What it recognizes is unknown.

What was sequenced was blood. The origin of this receptor is a woman aged 18-29 years in good health. The rearrangement joins TRBV20-1 to TRBJ2-3, with 13 bases lining up with TRBD2. CDR3 in amino acids: CSAGATSGGATDTQYF. The CDR3 nucleotides read TGCAGTGCTGGGGCAACTAGCGGGGGGGCAACAGATACGCAGTATTTT.